Sequencing of this TCR beta chain was carried out in a study of blood T cell repertoires in COVID-19. Whole-study context: The samples span acute and convalescent COVID-19 from the United States, Italy and Spain.

This clone was found once. V lost 0 bases to trimming and J lost 5 bases; unmatched junction nucleotides: 7. Per the germline V gene, CDR1 is MGHRA and CDR2 is YSYEKL. This CDR3 contains 16 residues. Participants were aged 18 to 89 years, lived in roughly 23 US areas, and enrolled virtually. Which cohort a participant joined came from the clinical history participants gave. Exposed participants encountered a COVID-19 case during the 2 weeks preceding study entry. The assay was immunoSEQ multiplex PCR, and TCRdb's table has in-frame clones only and misses some. The sample has 200,000 to 250,000 clones, around 89% seen once.

The sequenced sample was PBMCs or T cells enriched from blood (not recorded which). This TCR came from a man younger than 45 who had been exposed to COVID-19. The V gene is TRBV4-1, the J gene TRBJ2-5; 9 positions match TRBD2. CDR3 amino acids: CASSQEVRGGLETQYF. The CDR3 nucleotides are TGCGCCAGCAGCCAAGAGGTGCGGGGGGGCTTGGAGACCCAGTACTTC.